The following is a TCR beta chain sequence with its context. These data originate in a study of blood T cell repertoires in COVID-19. Study-level background: The United States, Italy and Spain provided the acute and convalescent COVID-19 samples. In each case, the material was cDNA or gDNA derived from T cells, B-cell-depleted T cells, or PBMCs.

The method was immunoSEQ multiplex PCR; TCRdb's version includes in-frame clones alone and lacks a portion of them. The profile shows 250,000 or so clones, 86% of them singletons. The CDR3 is made up of 16 amino acids. Germline CDR1 is SGDLS and CDR2 is YYNGEE. Germline trimming cut 4 bases from V and 7 bases from J; bases unmatched to any gene: 14. Sequenced material: peripheral blood. The chain uses TRBV9 and TRBJ2-1; TRBD2 aligns across 7 bases. The sequence came from a man in his forties with active or convalescent COVID-19. Here the CDR3 DNA reads TGTGCCAGCAGCTCGTCTAGCGGTTCCGCCCGGAATGAGCAGTTCTTC. Residues: CASSSSSGSARNEQFF.